This entry describes one T cell receptor (beta chain). Adult donors, all healthy and HIV-negative, had no recent acute infections or vaccinations. Assay used: immunoSEQ multiplex PCR; TCRdb lists only in-frame clones, some missing. The data contain millions of clones, about 92% of them singletons. This entry comes from a study of shared clonotypes between healthy human individuals. There are 14 residues in the CDR3. CDR1 is SGHTA, CDR2 FQGTGA, per germline. V lost 4 bases and J lost 5; bases outside the gene matches: 4. The rearrangement joins TRBV7-3 to TRBJ2-1, with TRBD2 matching over 8 bases. The TCR comes from a man in his late teens or twenties in good health. Some clones in this sample may be carry-over from other donors' samples. The sequenced sample consisted of naive CD4+ T cells from PBMCs. Subset indicated: CD45RA+ positively selected. The CDR3, as DNA: TGTGCCAGCAGCTCGGGAGGGCCGAACAATGAGCAGTTCTTC. Amino acid sequence: CASSSGGPNNEQFF.